This TCR beta chain came from a study of shared clonotypes between healthy human individuals. Study at large: CD4 naive and memory got three plates each, CD8 naive two, CD8 memory one.

Whole-study results and caveats: An anticipated effect of sequencing depth on clonotype sharing among donors was recognized.

V gave up 4 bases and J gave up 3 bases; unmatched junction bases: 5. Germline lookup yields CDR1 GTSNPN and CDR2 SVGIG (reference sequence). The CDR3 has 13 residues. On this clone itself: Its specificity is unknown.

Per the original data handling: Filtering of immunoSEQ junctional sequences could not match full-length read filtering. Method: immunoSEQ multiplex PCR; TCRdb's copy keeps in-frame clones and lacks some. V and J calls and clone size are as listed in that table; D and trimming were resolved from the DNA. Of a few million clones listed, 90% to 97% are singletons. The material sequenced was naive CD4+ T cells sorted from blood. Specified subset: CD45RA+ positively selected. This chain links TRBV30 with TRBJ1-1, with 7 bases lining up with TRBD1. This receptor was identified in a man in his late teens or twenties in good health. The CDR3 coding sequence is TGTGCCTGGATGCGCCAGGGGGACACTGAAGCTTTCTTT. Translated: CAWMRQGDTEAFF.